The following is a TCR beta chain sequence with its context. Its specificity is unknown. Patients who underwent sequencing had shown CD8+CD57+ cell expansion by flow cytometry. The data originate from a study of CD8+CD57+ T cells in acquired aplastic anemia. Whole-study context: Sorted cells (CD4+ and CD8+) yielded DNA amounts that averaged about 3.1 ug.

The CDR3 sequence is 15 residues long. The V gene's germline CDR1 is SGHVS and CDR2 FQNEAQ. The J segment lost 11 bases and the V segment lost 9 bases, leaving 19 bases of the junction unmatched. Researchers used genomic DNA as the template to profile TCR beta VDJ and CDR3. One entry per CDR3 protein, called by TCRdb with MiXCR from the reads. This sample has hundreds of thousands of distinct CDR3 sequences, with 82% found just once. Overall study findings and caveats: Shared by patients and controls, just under 30 CD8+ CDR3s were abundant in patients.

This sequence was found in a human donor with aplastic anemia. The V and J genes are TRBV7-8 and TRBJ2-1, with 7 bases that match TRBD2. Sequenced material: sorted CD4+, CD8+, or CD8+CD57+ T cells (not recorded which) from PBMCs. The DNA for the CDR3 is TGTGCCAGTAGTTTAGCTAGCGGAGCCTATATGCAGCAGTTCTTC. Translation: CASSLASGAYMQQFF.